Listed below are T cell receptor beta chains from one sample, sequenced in a study of CD4 T cells in relation to SARS-CoV-2 and coronaviruses. These receptors are not linked to any known antigen. Sequenced by immunoSEQ multiplex PCR; TCRdb stores in-frame clones only, minus some. The table includes about 41,000 clones, approximately 80% detected once. The specimen was naive CD4+ T cells from PBMCs, cultured in vitro. The receptors stem from an adult with COVID-19. The CDR3 runs from the conserved cysteine through the conserved F or W. The order of the fields is CDR3 protein, J gene, clone size, V gene, CDR3 length. For some rows the clone size is stated as once, few or many, or as a class when expanded; others skip it.

CDR3aa: CASSYRGPDTQYF
j_gene: TRBJ2-3
abundance: .
v_gene: TRBV19
len: 13

CDR3aa: CASSLWGASSYEQYF
j_gene: TRBJ2-7
abundance: .
v_gene: TRBV28
len: 15

CDR3aa: CASSPPLAPGEQYF
j_gene: TRBJ2-7
abundance: .
v_gene: TRBV5-1
len: 14

CDR3aa: CASSPRTDQETQYF
j_gene: TRBJ2-5
abundance: .
v_gene: TRBV18
len: 14

CDR3aa: CASSLAPGSSYEQYF
j_gene: TRBJ2-7
abundance: .
v_gene: TRBV7-8
len: 15

CDR3aa: CASSPAGGEDEQFF
j_gene: TRBJ2-1
abundance: once
v_gene: TRBV4-3
len: 14

CDR3aa: CASSFVAEGYNEQFF
j_gene: TRBJ2-1
abundance: .
v_gene: TRBV2
len: 15

CDR3aa: CASSNSGRFGYEQYF
j_gene: TRBJ2-7
abundance: few
v_gene: TRBV5-1
len: 15

CDR3aa: CASSAGTGDTVNEKLFF
j_gene: TRBJ1-4
abundance: .
v_gene: TRBV9
len: 17

CDR3aa: CAPGRQGAPDEQYF
j_gene: TRBJ2-7
abundance: .
v_gene: TRBV21-1
len: 14

CDR3aa: CASSTRLYNEQFF
j_gene: TRBJ2-1
abundance: .
v_gene: TRBV19
len: 13

CDR3aa: CSVAGTSGRFDEQFF
j_gene: TRBJ2-1
abundance: .
v_gene: TRBV29-1
len: 15

CDR3aa: CASSQTGSNEKLFF
j_gene: TRBJ1-4
abundance: .
v_gene: TRBV6-5
len: 14

CDR3aa: CSVETRGTEAFF
j_gene: TRBJ1-1
abundance: .
v_gene: TRBV29-1
len: 12

CDR3aa: CASSTSFATNEKLFF
j_gene: TRBJ1-4
abundance: .
v_gene: TRBV19
len: 15

CDR3aa: CASTGESQGGNTGELFF
j_gene: TRBJ2-2
abundance: .
v_gene: TRBV10-2
len: 17

CDR3aa: CASSDSSGVNTGELFF
j_gene: TRBJ2-2
abundance: .
v_gene: TRBV6-4
len: 16